This TCR beta chain was sequenced during a study of CD8+ T cells in alopecia areata. Study results and caveats: Numerous expanded lesional clones remained in scalp and blood during tofacitinib.

This clone showed up just a few times. Its antigen remains unknown. Germline CDR1 and CDR2: MDHEN and SYDVKM. V was trimmed by 2 bases and J by 1 base, leaving 11 bases between them. The CDR3 has 15 amino acids. Indicated treatment: oral pan-JAK inhibitor, 5-10 mg twice daily. In alopecia areata patients, both lesional scalp punch biopsies and peripheral blood were collected. In each case, RNA was isolated and then reverse transcribed into cDNA as the sequencing template. The repertoire was sequenced with immunoSEQ multiplex PCR; TCRdb's copy has only in-frame clones and lacks some. The sample has 200,000 to 250,000 clones; around two fifths are singletons.

The sequences come from CD4+ T cells sorted from blood, collected between weeks 30 and 35, from a patient treated with tofacitinib. This clonotype originated in a human donor with alopecia areata. This rearrangement joins TRBV28 to TRBJ2-5; no reliable D call. The chain's CDR3 is CASSLPARSQETQYF. The CDR3 DNA follows: TGTGCCAGCAGTTTACCCGCCCGGTCCCAAGAGACCCAGTACTTC.